This TCR beta chain comes out of a study of regulatory T cells in long-lasting Graves disease. In germline, CDR1 is SNHLY, CDR2 FYNNEI. The V end lost 7 bases, the J end lost 2 bases, and 13 bases lay between the germline ends. The CDR3 has 14 residues. This sample's time point: newly diagnosed GD, antithyroid drugs for less than 3 months. Following extraction of RNA from PBMCs, that RNA was used to make the TCR library. Investigators report Graves' disease was diagnosed under American Thyroid Association guidelines. Building the TCR beta libraries relied on iRepertoire HTBI primers, and CDR3 regions underwent Arm-PCR. TCRdb passed the multiplex PCR reads through MiXCR, listing each CDR3 protein once. The table has roughly 610,000 distinct CDR3 sequences, 16% seen once. These data also featured in a second study, about T cells in Graves' hyperthyroidism and ophthalmopathy. This second study says: Graves' hyperthyroidism was deemed stable absent ophthalmopathy progression within 18 months. Uncontrolled infection, other autoimmune disease, pregnancy or lactation excluded patients.

V is TRBV2 and J is TRBJ2-3; TRBD2 is a possible D gene (6 bases). The TCR comes from a young man with Graves disease. The material was peripheral blood mononuclear cells (PBMCs), obtained at new diagnosis, from a patient treated with antithyroid drugs. As DNA, the CDR3 is TGTGCCAGCACGAGCGGGCAGCACACAGATACGCAGTATTTT. This gives the protein CASTSGQHTDTQYF.